This TCR beta chain was profiled in a study of OX40 agonist ivuxolimab in advanced cancers. Study-wide context: Every patient in dose escalation had hepatocellular carcinoma, melanoma, renal cell or head and neck cancer. Partial responses were achieved by three patients, one with hepatocellular carcinoma and two with cutaneous melanoma.

This table comes from immunoSEQ multiplex PCR, and its TCRdb copy is limited to in-frame clones, with some not included. The table lists 50,000 to 70,000 clones, 85% of them singletons. V lost 5 bases, J lost 11 bases, and 24 bases lay in between. This CDR3 is built from 15 residues. CDR1 and CDR2 from the germline V gene are SGHNT and YENEEA. A remark on this clone: Other nucleotide sequences from this sample produce the same CDR3.

The material was CD4+ or CD8+ T cells sorted from blood, obtained in a trial of the OX40 agonist ivuxolimab. The chain recombines TRBV11-3 with TRBJ1-1; possibly TRBD1 for D (5 bases). The receptor comes from an adult with an advanced solid tumor such as melanoma, head and neck, liver or kidney cancer. The CDR3 DNA sequence: TGTGCCAGCAGCCCACTGATGACCCGGGACGGGAGGGCTTTCTTT. The encoded protein is CASSPLMTRDGRAFF.